This TCR beta chain was recorded in a study of T cells after yellow fever vaccination. This CDR3 spans 14 amino acids. Germline CDR1 and CDR2: SNHLY and FYNNEI. Trimming cost V 7 bases and J 4 bases; bases outside gene matches: 8. This clonotype was picked up a small number of times. The antigen is unknown. Regarding the study as a whole: A weaker secondary response peaked on day 5, the primary on day 15. Abundant clonotypes from the bulk population could contaminate FACS-sorted repertoires. Most primary-vaccination clones reappeared after the booster (about 95% CD4, approximately 88% CD8).

Synthesis of TCR cDNA relied on 5'RACE template switching, which attached a universal primer site and UMIs. One entry per CDR3 protein results from TCRdb running MiXCR on the 5' RACE reads. The profile shows 250,000 to 400,000 distinct CDR3 sequences, roughly 4% of them singletons. This chain connects TRBV2 to TRBJ2-5; 8 bases match TRBD1. The clonotype originates from a man aged 18 to 29 who received the YFV17D yellow fever vaccine. Sequences were derived from PBMCs, sampled 5 days after the yellow fever booster vaccination. The CDR3 spells CASNQGAWGETQYF. CDR3 DNA sequence: TGTGCCAGCAACCAGGGGGCGTGGGGAGAGACCCAGTACTTC.